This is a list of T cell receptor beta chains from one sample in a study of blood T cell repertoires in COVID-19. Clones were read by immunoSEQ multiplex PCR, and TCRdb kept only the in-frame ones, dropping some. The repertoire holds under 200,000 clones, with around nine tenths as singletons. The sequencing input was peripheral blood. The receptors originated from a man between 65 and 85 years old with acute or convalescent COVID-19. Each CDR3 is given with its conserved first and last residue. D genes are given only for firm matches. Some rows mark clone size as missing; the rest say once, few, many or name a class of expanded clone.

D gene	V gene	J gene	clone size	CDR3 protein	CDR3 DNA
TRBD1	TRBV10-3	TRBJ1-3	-	CAIAGQGAGNTIYF	TGTGCCATCGCAGGACAGGGGGCTGGAAACACCATATATTTT
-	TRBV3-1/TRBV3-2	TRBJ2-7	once	CASSTGFNEYEQYF	TGTGCCAGCAGCACAGGGTTTAATGAGTACGAGCAGTACTTC
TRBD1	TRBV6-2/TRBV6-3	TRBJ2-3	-	CASRPGGDTDTQYF	TGTGCCAGCCGCCCAGGGGGTGACACAGATACGCAGTATTTT
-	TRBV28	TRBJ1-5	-	CASSTRDLQPQHF	TGTGCCAGCAGTACCCGGGATCTTCAGCCCCAGCATTTT
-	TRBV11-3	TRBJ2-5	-	CASRGQGETQYF	TGTGCCAGCAGGGGGCAGGGAGAGACCCAGTACTTC
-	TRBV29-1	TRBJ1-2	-	CSAWDQGNYGYTF	TGCAGCGCCTGGGATCAGGGCAACTATGGCTACACCTTC
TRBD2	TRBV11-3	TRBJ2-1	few	CASSLSAGGQGEQFF	TGTGCCAGCAGCTTAAGTGCGGGAGGGCAGGGTGAGCAGTTCTTC
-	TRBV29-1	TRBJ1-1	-	CSVERQTNTEAFF	TGCAGCGTTGAGAGACAGACCAACACTGAAGCTTTCTTT
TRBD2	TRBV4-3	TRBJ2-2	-	CASSNTGGGAGELFF	TGCGCCAGCAGTAATACAGGCGGGGGGGCCGGGGAGCTGTTTTTT
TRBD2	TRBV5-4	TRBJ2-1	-	CASSFLAGANEQFF	TGTGCCAGCAGCTTTCTAGCGGGAGCCAATGAGCAGTTCTTC
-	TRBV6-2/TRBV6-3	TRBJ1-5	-	CASSYHNQPQHF	TGTGCCAGCAGTTACCATAATCAGCCCCAGCATTTT
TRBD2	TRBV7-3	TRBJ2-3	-	CASSRSGTYTDTQYF	TGTGCCAGCAGCCGTAGCGGGACCTACACAGATACGCAGTATTTT
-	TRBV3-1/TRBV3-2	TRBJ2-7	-	CASSQRTAFGRGEQYF	TGTGCCAGCAGCCAACGGACAGCGTTTGGGCGTGGGGAGCAGTACTTC
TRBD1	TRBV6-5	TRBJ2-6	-	CAIGQGASGANVLTF	TGTGCCATCGGACAGGGGGCCTCTGGGGCCAACGTCCTGACTTTC
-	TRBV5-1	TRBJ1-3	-	CASSSISHTGNTIYF	TGCGCCAGCAGCTCGATCTCACATACTGGAAACACCATATATTTT
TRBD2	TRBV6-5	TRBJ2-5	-	CASTQTSGGETQYF	TGTGCCAGCACCCAGACTAGCGGGGGGGAGACCCAGTACTTC
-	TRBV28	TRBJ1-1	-	CASSPWGGALTEAFF	TGTGCCAGCAGCCCATGGGGGGGCGCTTTAACTGAAGCTTTCTTT
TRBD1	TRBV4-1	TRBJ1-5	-	CASSQTGNSNQPQHF	TGCGCCAGCAGCCAGACAGGGAATAGCAATCAGCCCCAGCATTTT
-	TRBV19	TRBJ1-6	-	CASSGPGEGSPLHF	TGTGCCAGTAGTGGTCCAGGGGAGGGTTCACCCCTCCACTTT
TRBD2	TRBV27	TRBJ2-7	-	CASSASGRNEQYF	TGTGCCAGCAGTGCAAGCGGGAGGAACGAGCAGTACTTC
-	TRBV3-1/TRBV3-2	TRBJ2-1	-	CASSQARSLFF	TGTGCCAGCAGCCAAGCAAGGAGTCTGTTCTTC
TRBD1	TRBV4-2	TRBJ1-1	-	CASSQEPRQGPAETFF	TGTGCCAGCAGCCAAGAACCGCGACAGGGTCCGGCTGAAACTTTCTTT
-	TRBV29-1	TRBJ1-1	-	CSVDEARGAGEAFF	TGCAGCGTTGATGAGGCGCGGGGGGCAGGAGAAGCTTTCTTT
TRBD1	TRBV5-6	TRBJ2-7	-	CASSSTGIEQYF	TGTGCCAGCAGCTCGACAGGGATCGAGCAGTACTTC
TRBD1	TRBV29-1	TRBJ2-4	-	CSVERTGVNNIQYF	TGCAGCGTCGAGAGGACAGGGGTTAATAACATTCAGTACTTC
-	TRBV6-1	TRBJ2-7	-	CASSEAPAGDRIGEQYF	TGTGCCAGCAGTGAAGCGCCGGCGGGGGACAGGATAGGAGAGCAGTACTTC
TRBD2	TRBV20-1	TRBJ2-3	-	CSASPLASGDTDTQYF	TGCAGTGCGAGTCCTTTGGCTAGCGGGGACACAGATACGCAGTATTTT
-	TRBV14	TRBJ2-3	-	CASSQVLGGGSTDTQYF	TGTGCCAGCAGCCAGGTTCTGGGGGGGGGCAGCACAGATACGCAGTATTTT
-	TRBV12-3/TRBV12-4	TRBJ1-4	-	CANGNSEKLFF	TGTGCCAACGGTAACAGTGAAAAACTGTTTTTT
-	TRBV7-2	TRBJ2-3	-	CASSLVAESDTQYF	TGTGCCAGCAGCTTAGTCGCGGAGTCAGATACGCAGTATTTT
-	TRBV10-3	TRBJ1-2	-	CAISDRQTDGYTF	TGTGCCATCAGTGATAGACAGACGGATGGCTACACCTTC
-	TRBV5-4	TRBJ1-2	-	CASSLATGNYGYTF	TGTGCCAGCAGCTTGGCCACAGGGAACTATGGCTACACCTTC
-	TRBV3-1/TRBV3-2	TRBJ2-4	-	CASSQDRNIQYF	TGTGCCAGCAGCCAAGATCGGAACATTCAGTACTTC
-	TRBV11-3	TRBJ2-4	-	CASSLVWGRGWIIQYF	TGTGCCAGCAGCTTAGTATGGGGGCGGGGGTGGATCATTCAGTACTTC
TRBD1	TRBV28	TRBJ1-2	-	CASSSISGTGEGYGYTF	TGTGCCAGCAGTTCCATTTCAGGGACAGGGGAGGGCTATGGCTACACCTTC
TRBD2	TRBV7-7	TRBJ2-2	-	CASSYLAGGPDTGELFF	TGTGCTAGCAGCTACCTAGCGGGAGGGCCTGACACCGGGGAGCTGTTTTTT
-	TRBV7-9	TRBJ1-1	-	CASSLGGHNTEAFF	TGTGCCAGCAGCTTGGGGGGGCATAACACTGAAGCTTTCTTT
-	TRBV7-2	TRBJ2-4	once	CASSPGLAKNIQYF	TGTGCCAGCAGCCCGGGACTAGCCAAAAACATTCAGTACTTC
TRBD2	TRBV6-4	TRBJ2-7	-	CASSETSGGAYEQYF	TGTGCCAGCAGTGAAACTAGCGGGGGGGCCTACGAGCAGTACTTC
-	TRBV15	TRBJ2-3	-	CATAGGLSHPTQYF	TGTGCCACTGCTGGGGGACTTTCTCACCCTACGCAGTATTTT
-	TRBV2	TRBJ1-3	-	CASTISGNTIYF	TGTGCCAGCACCATCTCTGGAAACACCATATATTTT
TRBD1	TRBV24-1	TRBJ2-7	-	CATLDRAHEQYF	TGTGCCACCTTAGACAGGGCCCACGAGCAGTACTTC
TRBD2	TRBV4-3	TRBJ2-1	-	CASSQDSAGGLSEQFF	TGCGCCAGCAGCCAAGATTCGGCGGGGGGGCTTAGTGAGCAGTTCTTC
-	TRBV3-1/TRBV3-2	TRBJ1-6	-	CASSQSVSPLHF	TGTGCCAGCAGCCAATCAGTTTCACCCCTCCACTTT
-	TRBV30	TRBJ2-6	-	CAWRDTSGANVLTF	TGTGCCTGGAGAGACACCTCTGGGGCCAACGTCCTGACTTTC